What follows describes a single TCR beta chain. Its antigen is not identified. This sample is drawn from a study of Tregs in tolerant kidney transplant recipients. Overall study findings and caveats: Validation in larger populations is needed because few patients were studied. Biological reproducibility was not directly addressed in this study.

CD4+CD25+CD127- Tregs, CD4+CD25- non-Tregs, CD4 and CD8 cells were sorted. Germline CDR1 reads PRHDT; CDR2 reads FYEKMQ (reference sequence). Trimming took off 2 bases at V and 7 bases at J, with 14 bases between the two ends. The CDR3 length is 15 residues. Produced via immunoSEQ multiplex PCR; TCRdb's table is partial and in-frame only. Counted here are about 100,000 clones, almost 90% occurring once; the ten biggest clones make up roughly 0.35%. The chain uses TRBV13 and TRBJ1-4; D possibly corresponds to TRBD1 (5 bases). Sequencing used CD4+ T cells from blood, obtained before the transplant. The clonotype originates from a human donor who received a combined kidney and bone marrow transplant. This chain's CDR3 is CASSLRVGAGEKLFF. The CDR3 nucleotides are TGTGCCAGCAGCTTAAGGGTAGGGGCCGGTGAAAAACTGTTTTTT.